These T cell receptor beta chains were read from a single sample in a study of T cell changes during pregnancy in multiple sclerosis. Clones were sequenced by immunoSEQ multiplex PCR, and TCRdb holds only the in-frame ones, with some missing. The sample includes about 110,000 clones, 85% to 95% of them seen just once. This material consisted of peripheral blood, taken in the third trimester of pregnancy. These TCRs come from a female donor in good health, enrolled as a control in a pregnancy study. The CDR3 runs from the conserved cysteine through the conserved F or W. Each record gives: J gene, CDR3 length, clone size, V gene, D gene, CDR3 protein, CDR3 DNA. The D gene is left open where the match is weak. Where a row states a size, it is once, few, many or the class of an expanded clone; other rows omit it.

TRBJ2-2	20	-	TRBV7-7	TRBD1	CASSHSLKTGGQLGTGELFF	TGTGCTAGCAGCCATTCCCTCAAGACAGGGGGCCAACTGGGCACCGGGGAGCTGTTTTTT
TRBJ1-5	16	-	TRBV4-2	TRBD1	CASSQDGGQSNQPQHF	TGTGCCAGCAGCCAAGACGGGGGACAGAGCAATCAGCCCCAGCATTTT
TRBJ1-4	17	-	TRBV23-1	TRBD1	CASSPRDRGRIKEKLFF	TGCGCCAGCAGTCCTAGGGACAGGGGGCGAATTAAAGAAAAACTGTTTTTT
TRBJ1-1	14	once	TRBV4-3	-	CASSQEWGDTEAFF	TGCGCCAGCAGCCAAGAATGGGGGGACACTGAAGCTTTCTTT
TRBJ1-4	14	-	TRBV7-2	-	CASSPNTRNEKLFF	TGTGCCAGCAGCCCCAACACACGTAATGAAAAACTGTTTTTT
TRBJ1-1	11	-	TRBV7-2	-	CASSLEGGAFF	TGTGCCAGCAGCTTAGAAGGGGGAGCTTTCTTT
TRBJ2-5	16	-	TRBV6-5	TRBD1	CASSSPRDRGKETQYF	TGTGCCAGCAGTTCACCGCGGGACAGGGGTAAAGAGACCCAGTACTTC
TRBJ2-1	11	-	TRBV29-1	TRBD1	CSVSTGTGGVF	TGCAGCGTCAGTACCGGGACAGGGGGGGTCTTC
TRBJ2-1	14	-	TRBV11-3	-	CASSQGPSWNEQFF	TGTGCCAGCAGCCAGGGCCCTTCATGGAATGAGCAGTTCTTC
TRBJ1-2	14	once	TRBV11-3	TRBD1	CASSVPTGFDGYTF	TGTGCCAGCAGCGTTCCGACAGGGTTTGATGGCTACACCTTC
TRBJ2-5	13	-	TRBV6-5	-	CASTRGFQETQYF	TGTGCCAGCACACGGGGGTTCCAAGAGACCCAGTACTTC
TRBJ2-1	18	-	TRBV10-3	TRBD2	CAISESTLKRGAYNEQFF	TGTGCCATCAGTGAGTCCACGCTAAAGCGGGGGGCTTACAATGAGCAGTTCTTC
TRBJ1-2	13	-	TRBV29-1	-	CSVDGGSLYGYTF	TGCAGCGTTGACGGGGGAAGCTTGTATGGCTACACCTTC
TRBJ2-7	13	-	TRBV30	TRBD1	CAWSPGQAYEQYF	TGTGCCTGGAGTCCGGGACAGGCCTACGAGCAGTACTTC
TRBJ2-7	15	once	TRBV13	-	CASSPPNDIRYEQYF	TGTGCCAGCAGCCCCCCCAACGACATCCGCTACGAGCAGTACTTC
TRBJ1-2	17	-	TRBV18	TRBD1	CASSPQTGQGANYGYTF	TGTGCCAGCTCACCACAAACAGGGCAGGGGGCTAACTATGGCTACACCTTC
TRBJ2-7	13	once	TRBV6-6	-	CASSYSLSYEQYF	TGTGCCAGCAGTTACTCCCTCTCCTACGAGCAGTACTTC
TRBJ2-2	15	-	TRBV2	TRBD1	CASSGPGQYTGELFF	TGTGCCAGCAGTGGGCCGGGACAGTACACCGGGGAGCTGTTTTTT
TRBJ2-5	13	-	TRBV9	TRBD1	CASSVDRGETQYF	TGTGCCAGCAGCGTAGACAGGGGCGAGACCCAGTACTTC
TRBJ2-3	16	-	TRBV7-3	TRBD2	CASSLSGGGGADTQYF	TGTGCCAGCAGCTTATCTGGCGGGGGTGGTGCAGATACGCAGTATTTT
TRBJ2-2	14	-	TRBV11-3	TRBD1	CASRQGARTGELFF	TGTGCCAGCAGGCAGGGGGCCCGGACCGGGGAGCTGTTTTTT
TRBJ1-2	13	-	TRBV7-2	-	CASSRQSPYGYTF	TGTGCCAGCAGCCGACAGTCCCCCTATGGCTACACCTTC
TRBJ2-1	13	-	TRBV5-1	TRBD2	CASSSGLDNEQFF	TGCGCCAGCAGCTCGGGACTAGACAATGAGCAGTTCTTC
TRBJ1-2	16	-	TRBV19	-	CATHGRGSDNNYGYTF	TGTGCCACCCATGGGCGGGGATCCGATAATAACTATGGCTACACCTTC
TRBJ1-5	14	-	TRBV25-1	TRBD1	CASSRTGRNQPQHF	TGTGCCAGCAGTCGGACAGGGAGGAATCAGCCCCAGCATTTT
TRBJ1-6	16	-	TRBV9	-	CASSVSPLGGGSPLHF	TGTGCCAGCAGCGTATCCCCACTGGGGGGGGGATCACCCCTCCACTTT
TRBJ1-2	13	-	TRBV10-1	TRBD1	CARVAGGGEGYTF	TGCGCCAGAGTAGCAGGGGGCGGAGAAGGCTACACCTTC
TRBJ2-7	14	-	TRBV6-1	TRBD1	CASSETGYSYEQYF	TGTGCCAGCAGTGAGACAGGGTACTCCTACGAGCAGTACTTC
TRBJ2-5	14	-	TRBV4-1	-	CASSQRQARETQYF	TGCGCCAGCAGCCAGAGACAGGCTCGGGAGACCCAGTACTTC
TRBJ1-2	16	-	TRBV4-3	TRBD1	CASSQAGQGSSYGYTF	TGCGCCAGCAGCCAAGCGGGACAGGGTTCTTCTTATGGCTACACCTTC
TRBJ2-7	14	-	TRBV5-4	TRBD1	CASTEPDRDYEQYF	TGTGCCAGCACCGAACCGGACAGGGATTACGAGCAGTACTTC
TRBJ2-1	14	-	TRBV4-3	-	CASSQERGTSMQFF	TGCGCCAGCAGCCAAGAGCGGGGGACATCCATGCAGTTCTTC
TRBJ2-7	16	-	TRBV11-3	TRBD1	CASSIRITGDSYEQYF	TGTGCCAGCAGCATCAGGATCACAGGGGACTCCTACGAGCAGTACTTC
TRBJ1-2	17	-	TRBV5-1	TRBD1	CASSLSTDRGRGYGYTF	TGCGCCAGCAGCTTGTCCACGGACAGGGGGCGAGGCTATGGCTACACCTTC
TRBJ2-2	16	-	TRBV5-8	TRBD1	CASSLVTGETVGELFF	TGTGCCAGCAGCTTGGTGACAGGGGAGACCGTCGGGGAGCTGTTTTTT
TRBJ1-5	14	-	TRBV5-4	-	CASSLQGPNQPQHF	TGTGCCAGCAGCTTGCAGGGCCCGAATCAGCCCCAGCATTTT
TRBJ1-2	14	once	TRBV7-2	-	CASSLDARGDGYTF	TGTGCCAGCAGCTTAGACGCGCGCGGTGATGGCTACACCTTC
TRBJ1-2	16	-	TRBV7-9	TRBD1	CASSRPGQGAVRGYTF	TGTGCCAGCAGCCGCCCTGGACAGGGGGCGGTCCGGGGCTACACCTTC
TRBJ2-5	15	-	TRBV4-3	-	CASSQDTQGTKTQYF	TGCGCCAGCAGCCAAGATACACAGGGAACGAAGACCCAGTACTTC
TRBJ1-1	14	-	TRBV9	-	CASSGGGTEAEAFF	TGTGCCAGCAGCGGAGGGGGTACAGAGGCTGAAGCTTTCTTT
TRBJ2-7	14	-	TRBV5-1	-	CASSFFGNSYEQYF	TGCGCCAGCAGCTTTTTCGGGAACTCCTACGAGCAGTACTTC
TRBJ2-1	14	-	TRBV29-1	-	CSVGSTGNYNEQFF	TGCAGCGTTGGCTCGACAGGAAACTACAATGAGCAGTTCTTC
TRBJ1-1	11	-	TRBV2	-	CASILTTEAFF	TGTGCCAGCATCCTTACTACTGAAGCTTTCTTT